This record covers a single TCR beta chain. Its antigen is as yet unknown. One end of the junction does not line up with germline, which may come from a read error. Using a J-beta primer mix together with a sample-barcoded 5' primer, a second PCR was run for 7 to 11 cycles. TCRdb recomputed calls from the 5' RACE reads with MiXCR, one row per CDR3 protein. The sample holds around 1.5 million distinct CDR3 sequences, approximately 59% seen once. This sample is part of a study of blood T cells in healthy people across ages. Study results and limitations: Whereas aged donors had fewer naive CD4+ cells, long-lived donors had more of them and higher diversity. A roughly linear fall in TCR beta diversity per million T cells was seen with increasing age. Higher naive T cell percentage went strongly together with higher TCR beta diversity.

The CDR3 extends over 15 amino acids. Per germline, CDR1 SEHNR and CDR2 FQNEAQ (reference sequence). V usage is TRBV7-9 and J usage is TRBJ2-7; 10 nucleotides line up with TRBD2. The material sequenced was blood. This sequence was found in a man between 18 and 29 years old in good health. The CDR3 loop reads CASSPQAGGGYEQSF. The CDR3 DNA reads TGTGCCAGCAGCCCCCAAGCGGGAGGGGGCTACGAGCAGTCCTTC.